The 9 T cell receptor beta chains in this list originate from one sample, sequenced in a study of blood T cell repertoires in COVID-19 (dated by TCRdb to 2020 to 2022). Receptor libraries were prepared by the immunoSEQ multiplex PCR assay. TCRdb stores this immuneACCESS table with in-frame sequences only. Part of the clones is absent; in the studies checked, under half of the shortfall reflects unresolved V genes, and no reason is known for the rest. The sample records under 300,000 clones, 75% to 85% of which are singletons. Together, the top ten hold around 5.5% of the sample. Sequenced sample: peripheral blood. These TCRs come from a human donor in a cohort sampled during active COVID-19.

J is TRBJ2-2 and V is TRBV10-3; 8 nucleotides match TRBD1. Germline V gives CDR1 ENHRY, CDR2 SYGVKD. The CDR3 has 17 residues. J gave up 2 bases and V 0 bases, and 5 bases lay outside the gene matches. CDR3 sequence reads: CAISESTGGSNTGELFF. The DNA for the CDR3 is TGTGCCATCAGTGAGTCAACAGGGGGATCCAACACCGGGGAGCTGTTTTTT.

This CDR3 reads CATSRDYGGEAFF. The CDR3, as DNA: TGTGCCACCAGCAGAGATTACGGGGGTGAAGCTTTCTTT. This sequence joins TRBV15 and TRBJ1-1, with D perhaps TRBD1 (5 bases). Trimming removed 0 bases at V and 7 bases at J, with 9 bases between. The CDR3 runs 13 residues. In germline, CDR1 is LNHNV, CDR2 YYDKDF (reference sequence).

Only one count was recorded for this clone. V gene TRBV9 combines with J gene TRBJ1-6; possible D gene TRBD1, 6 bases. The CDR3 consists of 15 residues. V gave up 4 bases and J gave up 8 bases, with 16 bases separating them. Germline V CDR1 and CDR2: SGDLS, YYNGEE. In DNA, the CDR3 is TGTGCCAGCAGCCCCCAAAGTACAGGGCATTCACCCCTCCACTTT. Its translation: CASSPQSTGHSPLHF.

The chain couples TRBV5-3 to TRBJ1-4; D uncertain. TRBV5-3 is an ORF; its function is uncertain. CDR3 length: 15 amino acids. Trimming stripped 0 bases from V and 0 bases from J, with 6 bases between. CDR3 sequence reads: CARSLDIATNEKLFF. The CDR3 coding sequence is TGTGCCAGAAGCTTGGACATCGCAACTAATGAAAAACTGTTTTTT.

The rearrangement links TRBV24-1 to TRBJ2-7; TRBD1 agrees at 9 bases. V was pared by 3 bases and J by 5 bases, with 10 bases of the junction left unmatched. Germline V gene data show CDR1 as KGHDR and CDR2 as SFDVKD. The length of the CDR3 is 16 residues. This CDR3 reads CATSDSPGQGRDEQYF. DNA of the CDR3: TGTGCCACCAGTGATAGCCCGGGACAGGGCCGGGACGAGCAGTACTTC.

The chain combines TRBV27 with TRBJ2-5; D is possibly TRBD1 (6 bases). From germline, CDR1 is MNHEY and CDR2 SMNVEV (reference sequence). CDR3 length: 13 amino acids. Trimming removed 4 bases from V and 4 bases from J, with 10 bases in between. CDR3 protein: CASSSQGRETQYF. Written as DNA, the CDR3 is TGTGCCAGCAGTTCACAGGGAAGAGAGACCCAGTACTTC.

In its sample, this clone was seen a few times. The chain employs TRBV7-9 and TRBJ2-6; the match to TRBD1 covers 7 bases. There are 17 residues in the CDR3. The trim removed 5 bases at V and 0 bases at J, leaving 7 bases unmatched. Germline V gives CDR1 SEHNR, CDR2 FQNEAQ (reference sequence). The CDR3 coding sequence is TGTGCCAGCAGCAGACAGGGCCCGAGCTCTGGGGCCAACGTCCTGACTTTC. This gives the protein CASSRQGPSSGANVLTF. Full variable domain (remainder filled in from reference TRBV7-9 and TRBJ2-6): DTGVSQNPRHKITKRGQNVTFRCDPISEHNRLYWYRQTLGQGPEFLTYFQNEAQLEKSRLLSDRFSAERPKGSFSTLEIQRTEQGDSAMYLCASSRQGPSSGANVLTFGAGSRLTVL.

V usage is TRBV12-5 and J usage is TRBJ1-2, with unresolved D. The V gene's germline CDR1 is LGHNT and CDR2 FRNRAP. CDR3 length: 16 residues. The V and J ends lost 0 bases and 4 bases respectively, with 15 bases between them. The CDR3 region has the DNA TGTGCTAGTGGTTTGGTCCCCCCGAGGAGGGCCTATGGCTACACCTTC. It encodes CASGLVPPRRAYGYTF.

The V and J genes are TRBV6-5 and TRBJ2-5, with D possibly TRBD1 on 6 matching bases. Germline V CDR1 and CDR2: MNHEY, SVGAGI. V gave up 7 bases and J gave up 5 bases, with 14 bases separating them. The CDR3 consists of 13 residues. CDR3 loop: CASTLRRGETQYF. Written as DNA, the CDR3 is TGTGCCAGCACCCTTCGTAGGGGGGAGACCCAGTACTTC.